This TCR beta chain came from a study of blood T cells in healthy people across ages. A sample-barcoded 5' primer and a J-beta primer mix were used in a second PCR of roughly 6 to 11 cycles. Researchers report that a template-switch adaptor with 12 random nucleotides tagged each cDNA molecule. The study obtained at least 3 million CDR3-containing paired-end reads from every sample. TCRdb reprocessed the 5' RACE reads via MiXCR and lists one record per CDR3 protein. Altogether over a million distinct CDR3 sequences are present, more than 35% being singletons, with the ten largest covering approximately 20%. The ends lost 3 bases at V and 10 bases at J; junction bases unmatched: 11. CDR1 and CDR2 (germline): KGHDR, SFDVKD. CDR3 length equals 16 residues. Staff drew 9 to 10 milliliters of peripheral blood from each donor.

Sequenced: blood. V is TRBV24-1 and J is TRBJ2-1; 10 positions agree with TRBD2. The TCR sequence derives from a woman aged 60 to 75 in good health. CDR3 coding DNA: TGTGCCACCAGTGATCAACTAGCGGGAAAGGTGGAGGAGCAGTTCTTC. It specifies CATSDQLAGKVEEQFF.